This T cell receptor (beta chain) was identified during a study of patients and donors after allogeneic stem cell transplantation. A single record per CDR3 protein comes from TCRdb applying MiXCR to the RT-PCR reads. The table has about 28,000 distinct CDR3 sequences, approximately 7% seen once. This clonotype was counted at least ten times. Germline V CDR1 and CDR2: MNHEY, SMNVEV (reference sequence). Trimming cost V 6 bases and J 7 bases, with 13 bases left between them. The CDR3 has 13 residues. The sequence came from a human donor who was either an allogeneic HSCT recipient or a stem cell or donor lymphocyte infusion donor (not recorded which). It is not recorded whose cells these are; they may come from a transplant donor. V gene TRBV27 combines with J gene TRBJ1-5; possible D gene TRBD1, 5 bases. Sequencing was done on a sample of blood, either unsorted or a sorted T cell fraction (not recorded which). The DNA for the CDR3 is TGTGCCAGCAGCTTGTATGAGGGGCAGCCCCAGCATTTT. It specifies CASSLYEGQPQHF.